This T cell receptor (beta chain) was retrieved from a study of high-grade serous ovarian cancer treatment subgroups (dated by TCRdb to about 2021). With respect to the entire study: On average, each sample produced around 15,000 sequencing reads and around 8,200 unique TCR beta rearrangements. TCR beta repertoires were profiled in patients with high-grade serous ovarian cancer who were grouped, under a laparoscopic triage algorithm, by complete gross resection or by neoadjuvant chemotherapy response. One primary tumor sample and two metastatic tumor samples were contributed by each patient, so that some 100 samples were obtained in total. The cohort comprised about 30 patients: about 10 with no residual disease after primary surgery (R0), about 10 excellent NACT responders, and about 10 poor NACT responders.

The 75 to 100 tumor samples underwent high-throughput TCR profiling with ImmunoSEQ. On the authors' methods: The repertoire diversity metrics included richness (unique productive sequences), clonality, evenness and relatedness, and the Bhattacharyya coefficient was used to measure similarity between samples. A sensitivity analysis excluded TCRs with fewer than two reads and gave consistent conclusions. TCRdb provides this immuneACCESS table in a form limited to in-frame rearrangements. Some clones are lacking; in checked studies, under half of them reflect an unresolved V gene, and why the rest are absent is not known. V, J and clone size were drawn from that table, and D and trimming were deduced from the DNA. The sample table holds 8,000 to 10,000 clones, of which around 72% were seen once. The ten largest clones take up roughly 10% of the sample. The CDR3 measures 18 amino acids from cysteine to phenylalanine. The entry retains the CDR3 DNA only, 54 bases that are in frame from base 1. CDR1 and CDR2 are drawn from the germline V gene: KGHSH, LQKENI. Trimmed from V: 4 bases; trimmed from J: 0 bases; junction bases lacking a gene match: 5.

What the research found in general, with its limitations: TCR clonal relatedness showed a positive correlation with neoantigen level and a trend toward positive correlation with copy number variation and mutation load from whole-genome sequencing. Because bulk tumor TCR sequencing provided no spatial information, insight into HGSC tumor complexity and diversity was limited. Repertoire similarity ranging from about 0.11 to 0.8 was observed between tumors from the same patient, whereas almost no similarity was observed between different patients. The TCR repertoire analyses centered on CDR3, leaving CDR1 and CDR2 unanalyzed.

A word on this clone: No antigen is known for it. No clone much larger than this one lies a single base away; base qualities are absent.

Collection of tumor samples took place before definitive surgery or chemotherapy. Genomic DNA extraction was performed by the MD Anderson Biospecimen Extraction Resource, and TCR sequencing was carried out by the MD Anderson Cancer Genomics Laboratory. The sequence joins TRBV18 to TRBJ2-6; TRBD1 lines up with 11 middle nucleotides. The sample consisted of tumor tissue. The TCR sequence derives from a human donor with high-grade serous ovarian cancer. The CDR3 region reads CASSRGTGGLSGANVLTF. The DNA sequence is as follows: TGTGCCAGCTCACGAGGGACAGGGGGACTCTCTGGGGCCAACGTCCTGACTTTC.